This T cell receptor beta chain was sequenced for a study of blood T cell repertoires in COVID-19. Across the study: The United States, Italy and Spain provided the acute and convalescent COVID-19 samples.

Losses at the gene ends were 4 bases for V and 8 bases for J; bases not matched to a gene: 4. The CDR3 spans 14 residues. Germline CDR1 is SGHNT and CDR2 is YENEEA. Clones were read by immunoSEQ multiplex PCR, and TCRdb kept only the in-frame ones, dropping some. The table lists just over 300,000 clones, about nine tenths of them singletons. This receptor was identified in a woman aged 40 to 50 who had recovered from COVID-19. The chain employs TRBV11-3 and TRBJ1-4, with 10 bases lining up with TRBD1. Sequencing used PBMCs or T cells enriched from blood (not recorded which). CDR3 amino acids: CASSSRDRGEKLFF. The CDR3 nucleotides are TGTGCCAGCAGCTCCCGGGACAGGGGAGAAAAACTGTTTTTT.